What follows describes a single T cell receptor (beta chain). This sample is drawn from a study of blood T cell repertoires in COVID-19. Study summary: There were acute and convalescent COVID-19 samples, and they came from the United States, Italy and Spain. The cDNA or gDNA used as material had been derived from T cells, B-cell-depleted T cells, or PBMCs.

V shed 4 bases, J shed 4 bases, and the junction held 4 bases outside the gene matches. Looked up from germline, CDR1 is SGHRS and CDR2 is YFSETQ. This CDR3 is built from 16 residues. Original methodology: Reference gene primers were amplified, and this amplification served to estimate nucleated cell counts. Assay used: immunoSEQ multiplex PCR; TCRdb lists only in-frame clones, some missing. From that table come the V and J calls and clone size; the DNA was used to work out D and trimming. Of 20,000 to 30,000 clones listed, roughly 71% were seen once; the top ten hold approximately 16%. The sequencing input was peripheral blood. This chain joins TRBV5-1 and TRBJ2-5; 16 positions match TRBD2. The TCR sequence derives from a man older than 75 with active or convalescent COVID-19. The CDR3 here is CASSAGLAGGPETQYF. DNA for the CDR3: TGCGCCAGCAGCGCGGGACTAGCGGGAGGGCCAGAGACCCAGTACTTC.